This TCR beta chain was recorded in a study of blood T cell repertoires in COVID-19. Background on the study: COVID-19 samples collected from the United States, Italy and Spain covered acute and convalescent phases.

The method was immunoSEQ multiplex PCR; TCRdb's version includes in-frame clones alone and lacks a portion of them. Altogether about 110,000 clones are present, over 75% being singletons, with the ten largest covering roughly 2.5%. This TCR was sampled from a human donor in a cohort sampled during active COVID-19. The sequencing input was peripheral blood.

In DNA form, the CDR3 reads TGTGCCAGCAGTTTATCAAGTTCCAGCGGGAGTTACGAGCAGTACTTC. Encoded protein: CASSLSSSSGSYEQYF. This sequence joins TRBV27 and TRBJ2-7, with 8 bases aligning to TRBD2. The CDR3 totals 16 residues. Trimming removed 0 bases from V and 4 bases from J; junction bases left unmatched: 8. Germline CDR1 MNHEY, CDR2 SMNVEV (reference sequence).